A selection of T cell receptor beta chains follows, all from one sample in a study of T cell responses to AZD1222 COVID-19 vaccine. Measured with immunoSEQ multiplex PCR; TCRdb has only the in-frame clones, and not every one. The repertoire has around 100,000 clones, approximately 91% of them found once; the top ten carry roughly 21%. The sample here was peripheral blood, taken on day 0 of AZD1222 vaccination. The receptors here all came from an adult in good health. Both conserved end residues are part of each CDR3. D genes are given only for firm matches. The listing skips clone size in some rows; elsewhere it reads once, few, many or a size class.

clone_size j_call d_call v_call cdr3_nt cdr3_aa
NA TRBJ1-5 NA TRBV4-1 TGCGCCAGCAGCCAAGAATCGGGTACAGGGCGCGGTCAGCCCCAGCATTTT CASSQESGTGRGQPQHF
NA TRBJ1-5 NA TRBV4-2 TGTGCCAGCAGCTTAGATGGGGGCGCAGGACAGCCCCAGCATTTT CASSLDGGAGQPQHF
NA TRBJ2-2 TRBD2 TRBV24-1 TGTGCCACCAGTGACCCCAGACTAGCGGGAGGTTACACCGGGGAGCTGTTTTTT CATSDPRLAGGYTGELFF
once TRBJ1-1 NA TRBV18 TGTGCCAGCTCACCCCGGACATTGAACACTGAAGCTTTCTTT CASSPRTLNTEAFF
NA TRBJ1-6 NA TRBV7-6 TGTGCCAGCAGCTTAAACCATGGTGGGAATTCACCCCTCCACTTT CASSLNHGGNSPLHF
NA TRBJ1-2 NA TRBV9 TGTGCCAGCAGCTCGGGAGGGCTGGGCTATGGCTACACCTTC CASSSGGLGYGYTF
NA TRBJ1-4 NA TRBV5-6 TGTGCCAGCAGCCCGACAGTTGGGGAAAAACTGTTTTTT CASSPTVGEKLFF
few TRBJ1-1 NA TRBV7-2 TGTGCCAGCAGCTTAGCGAGTCCGTGGGGTGGGGCTTTCTTT CASSLASPWGGAFF
once TRBJ1-2 NA TRBV4-2 TGTGCCAGCAGCCAAGAGGTGGGGCTGAGAGGCTACACCTTC CASSQEVGLRGYTF
NA TRBJ2-7 TRBD1 TRBV7-9 TGTGCCAGCAGCTCCACTCGACAGGGTGGCGGCGAGCAGTACTTC CASSSTRQGGGEQYF
few TRBJ1-2 TRBD1 TRBV7-2 TGTGCCAGCAGCCTCGGACAGGGGGGGAACTATGGCTACACCTTC CASSLGQGGNYGYTF
NA TRBJ2-3 TRBD1 TRBV24-1 TGTGCCACCAGTGATCCAGGACAGGGGACAGATACGCAGTATTTT CATSDPGQGTDTQYF
NA TRBJ2-6 TRBD2 TRBV7-9 TGTGCCAGCAGCACGGGAGGGGGGGCCGATAGGGCCAACGTCCTGACTTTC CASSTGGGADRANVLTF
few TRBJ1-2 NA TRBV4-2 TGTGCCAGCAGCCAAGAGGCAGGGCAGGGGAGTAGCTACACCTTC CASSQEAGQGSSYTF
NA TRBJ1-1 TRBD1 TRBV5-1 TGCGCCAGCAGCTTCGACAGGGGGAACACTGAAGCTTTCTTT CASSFDRGNTEAFF
once TRBJ2-5 NA TRBV5-1 TGCGCCAGCAGCTTGGCCTGGCAGGGCCAAGAGACCCAGTACTTC CASSLAWQGQETQYF
NA TRBJ2-7 TRBD2 TRBV5-4 TGTGCCAGCAGCTCTGGGGGGGGGAGCTCCTACGAGCAGTACTTC CASSSGGGSSYEQYF
NA TRBJ2-7 NA TRBV28 TGTGCCAGCAGTTTTGTGGGGACCTCCTACGAGCAGTACTTC CASSFVGTSYEQYF
NA TRBJ1-2 NA TRBV4-2 TGTGCCAGCAGCCAAAATTTGGCCGGGAGTAACTATGGCTACACCTTC CASSQNLAGSNYGYTF
NA TRBJ2-7 TRBD1 TRBV12-3/TRBV12-4 TGTGCCAGCACAGGGGGTGGGCCCGAGCAGTACTTC CASTGGGPEQYF
once TRBJ2-7 NA TRBV18 TGTGCCAGCTCACCACCTACTCAGGGGATCTCCTACGAGCAGTACTTC CASSPPTQGISYEQYF
NA TRBJ1-1 NA TRBV21-1 TGTGCCAGCAGCAAGACGCGAGACTGGGCGGATACTGAAGCTTTCTTT CASSKTRDWADTEAFF
few TRBJ1-2 NA TRBV4-2 TGTGCCAGCAGCCAAGAGTCCCAGGGCAGCTATGGCTACACCTTC CASSQESQGSYGYTF
NA TRBJ2-1 NA TRBV6-5 TGTGCCAGCAGTTACTCGAGACAGCCCCTGGGCAATGAGCAGTTCTTC CASSYSRQPLGNEQFF
NA TRBJ2-2 NA TRBV18 TGTGCCAGCTCACCTCGAGGGGGGAGCACCGGGGAGCTGTTTTTT CASSPRGGSTGELFF
once TRBJ1-2 NA TRBV24-1 TGTGCCACCAGTGAAAGGACCGGTACTAACTATGGCTACACCTTC CATSERTGTNYGYTF
NA TRBJ2-3 NA TRBV4-3 TGCGCCAGCAGCCAAGCCGACAGGACTACAGATACGCAGTATTTT CASSQADRTTDTQYF
NA TRBJ1-5 NA TRBV6-5 TGTGCCAGCGGGGGGGCAGGGGCAGGCCAGCCCCAGCATTTT CASGGAGAGQPQHF
NA TRBJ1-2 TRBD1 TRBV5-6 TGTGCCAGCAGCTTGGAAGGGGGCGAGGATGGCTACACCTTC CASSLEGGEDGYTF
NA TRBJ1-3 TRBD1 TRBV10-3 TGTGCCATCAGTGAGGAGACAGGGTTGGTGGGAAACACCATATATTTT CAISEETGLVGNTIYF
NA TRBJ1-4 NA TRBV7-6 TGTGCCAGCAGCGCGCAGGGTCCCGTAGGTGGGAAACTGTTTTTT CASSAQGPVGGKLFF
NA TRBJ2-2 TRBD1 TRBV5-6 TGTGCCAGCAGGCACTTAGGGGGACAGGGCGGAACCGGGGAGCTGTTTTTT CASRHLGGQGGTGELFF
once TRBJ1-1 NA TRBV18 TGTGCCAGCTCACCACTGATGAACACTGAAGCTTTCTTT CASSPLMNTEAFF
NA TRBJ1-6 NA TRBV21-1 TGTGCCAGCAGCAAGGGGGAGTTAGCGACTTCGAGCTCCTATAATTCACCCCTCCACTTT CASSKGELATSSSYNSPLHF
NA TRBJ1-2 NA TRBV9 TGTGCCAGCAGCGGCCCCCAGAACCGGCCCCGAGGTGGCTACACCTTC CASSGPQNRPRGGYTF
NA TRBJ1-2 NA TRBV29-1 TGCAGCGTTGAAGGCAGGACCTATGGCTACACCTTC CSVEGRTYGYTF
once TRBJ1-1 NA TRBV18 TGTGCCAGCTCACCACCGTACAGCCAGAACACTGAAGCTTTCTTT CASSPPYSQNTEAFF
NA TRBJ2-7 NA TRBV6-5 TGTGCCAGCAGTTACAGGAGAAGAGGCTACGAGCAGTACTTC CASSYRRRGYEQYF
NA TRBJ1-2 NA TRBV6-5 TGTGCCAGCAACCCGGGACGGCCTTATGGCTACACCTTC CASNPGRPYGYTF
NA TRBJ1-2 TRBD1 TRBV7-8 TGTGCCAGCAGCTCACCGACAGGGCGAAACTATGGCTACACCTTC CASSSPTGRNYGYTF
NA TRBJ2-2 NA TRBV5-4 TGTGCCAGCAGCTTAGTGCGGGGGCCGAACACCGGGGAGCTGTTTTTT CASSLVRGPNTGELFF
NA TRBJ1-2 NA TRBV2 TGTGCCAGCAGTGAAGACAGGGTTGACGCTAACTATGGCTACACCTTC CASSEDRVDANYGYTF
NA TRBJ2-7 TRBD2 TRBV10-3 TGTGCCATCAGTGAGGGGAAAAGCGGGGGGGCCTACGAGCAGTACTTC CAISEGKSGGAYEQYF
NA TRBJ1-1 NA TRBV3-1/TRBV3-2 TGTGCCAGCAGCCAAGGAAGAGGCACTGAAGCTTTCTTT CASSQGRGTEAFF
NA TRBJ1-6 NA TRBV4-2 TGTGCCAGCAGCCACCGGGAAGGAGGTTCACCCCTCCACTTT CASSHREGGSPLHF
NA TRBJ1-5 NA TRBV2 TGTGCCAGCAGTGCCGGGTCGTCGGGGGGCAATCAGCCCCAGCATTTT CASSAGSSGGNQPQHF